These T cell receptor beta chains were read from a single sample in a study of beta chain features in type 1 diabetes. The table came from immunoSEQ multiplex PCR; TCRdb's copy has only in-frame clones and leaves some out. Among 400,000 or so clones listed, roughly a tenth were seen once. Sequenced input: central memory CD4+ T cells from blood. The receptors come from a man under 40 with type 1 diabetes. Each CDR3 is given with its conserved first and last residue. D genes are given only for firm matches. The listing skips clone size in some rows; elsewhere it reads once, few, many or a size class.

v_call	d_call	j_call	clone_size	cdr3_nt	cdr3_aa
TRBV4-1	-	TRBJ2-5	few	TGCGCCAGCAGCCCGGGGCGGGGACAAGTGGAGACCCAGTACTTC	CASSPGRGQVETQYF
TRBV30	-	TRBJ2-1	few	TGTGCCTGGAGTGTTGGGCTCTACAATGAGCAGTTCTTC	CAWSVGLYNEQFF
TRBV7-3	TRBD1	TRBJ1-2	-	TGTGCCAGCAGCTTAGAGCCGGGACAGGGAGGCTACACCTTC	CASSLEPGQGGYTF
TRBV4-2	-	TRBJ1-2	few	TGTGCCAGCAGCTTAGAAAGATTTGGACAGCCTCCGAGGGGCTACACCTTC	CASSLERFGQPPRGYTF
TRBV29-1	TRBD2	TRBJ2-2	few	TGCAGCGTGGGATCCGCCGGGACTACGAACACCGGGGAGCTGTTTTTT	CSVGSAGTTNTGELFF
TRBV6-4	TRBD1	TRBJ1-1	-	TGTGCCAGCAATAAGGGGGCGCGAGACACTGAAGCTTTCTTT	CASNKGARDTEAFF
TRBV4-2	TRBD2	TRBJ2-3	few	TGTGCCAGCAGCCAAGATCCCGGGAGGATAACAGATACGCAGTATTTT	CASSQDPGRITDTQYF
TRBV11-1	-	TRBJ1-2	-	TGTGCCAGCAGCTTAGCGACGGACGGAACTAACTATGGCTACACCTTC	CASSLATDGTNYGYTF
TRBV28	-	TRBJ1-2	-	TGTGCCAGCAGCCCGCGGGGGAGGGCTAACTATGGCTACACCTTC	CASSPRGRANYGYTF
TRBV5-1	-	TRBJ2-7	many	TGCGCCAGCAGCTTTCTGGCAGGCGCCACCTACGAGCAGTACTTC	CASSFLAGATYEQYF
TRBV6-5	-	TRBJ1-5	few	TGTGCCAGCAGTGGGAGGGGGGACGGCAATCAGCCCCAGCATTTT	CASSGRGDGNQPQHF
TRBV5-1	TRBD1	TRBJ2-7	-	TGCGCCAGCAGCTTGTTGGAGACAGGGAGCTACGAGCAGTACTTC	CASSLLETGSYEQYF
TRBV27	-	TRBJ2-3	-	TGTGCCAGCAGTTCACAGGGTCTAGCTACAGATACGCAGTATTTT	CASSSQGLATDTQYF
TRBV7-2	-	TRBJ2-1	few	TGTGCCAGCAGCTTAGATCTGGGCTACAATGAGCAGTTCTTC	CASSLDLGYNEQFF
TRBV11-2	TRBD2	TRBJ2-1	-	TGTGCCAGCAGTGGGACTAGTTTCTACAATGAGCAGTTCTTC	CASSGTSFYNEQFF
TRBV5-1	TRBD1	TRBJ2-3	few	TGCGCCAGCAGCTGGGGACAGGCAAGCGATACGCAGTATTTT	CASSWGQASDTQYF
TRBV27	TRBD2	TRBJ2-3	few	TGTGCCAGCAGTTTATCGACTAGCGGGAGAGATACGCAGTATTTT	CASSLSTSGRDTQYF
TRBV6-1	-	TRBJ2-5	few	TGTGCCAGCAGAGGGACGATCATCCGAGAGACCCAGTACTTC	CASRGTIIRETQYF
TRBV25-1	-	TRBJ2-2	-	TGTGCCAGCAGACCCCTGGAGGGGCAGGGGGGCGCCGGGGAGCTGTTTTTT	CASRPLEGQGGAGELFF
TRBV6-6	-	TRBJ2-3	-	TGTGCCAGCACTGTTACAGGGACCGATACGCAGTATTTT	CASTVTGTDTQYF
TRBV27	TRBD1	TRBJ1-2	-	TGTGCCAGCAGGGATGGGACAGGGGGGAGGGGCTACACCTTC	CASRDGTGGRGYTF
TRBV6-6	-	TRBJ1-5	-	TGTGCCAGCAGCGGGGGCAGGGTTGATCAGCCCCAGCATTTT	CASSGGRVDQPQHF
TRBV11-1	-	TRBJ1-1	few	TGTGCCAGCAGCCCTGGGGGATCGAACACTGAAGCTTTCTTT	CASSPGGSNTEAFF
TRBV6-5	TRBD1	TRBJ2-7	few	TGTGCCAGCGGCTCCGGGACAGGGAACTACGAGCAGTACTTC	CASGSGTGNYEQYF
TRBV29-1	-	TRBJ2-7	few	TGCAGCGTTGCACGCAGCCTCCAGGACGAGCAGTACTTC	CSVARSLQDEQYF
TRBV28	TRBD1	TRBJ2-3	-	TGTGCCAGCAATCGGGACAGGGGGACAGATACGCAGTATTTT	CASNRDRGTDTQYF
TRBV10-3	TRBD1	TRBJ2-1	few	TGTGCCGTAACCCGGGACAGAACTCTCGATGAGCAGTTCTTC	CAVTRDRTLDEQFF
TRBV9	-	TRBJ2-7	-	TGTGCCAGCAGCAGGGGTCCCAACGAGCAGTACTTC	CASSRGPNEQYF
TRBV6-6	TRBD1	TRBJ1-2	few	TGTGCCAGCAGTCTGGAAGGTGTGACAGGGAGCTATGGCTACACCTTC	CASSLEGVTGSYGYTF
TRBV28	TRBD2	TRBJ2-5	-	TGTGCCAGCAGTTCCGGCGGGAGTTTAGAGACCCAGTACTTC	CASSSGGSLETQYF
TRBV5-1	TRBD2	TRBJ2-3	-	TGCGCCAGCAGCTTGAAACTAGCGGGAGCGGATACGCAGTATTTT	CASSLKLAGADTQYF
TRBV11-3	TRBD2	TRBJ2-1	-	TGTGCCAGCAGCTTTGGAGCCGGACTAGCGGTCTCCCACAATGAGCAGTTCTTC	CASSFGAGLAVSHNEQFF
TRBV18	-	TRBJ1-5	many	TGTGCCAGCTCAAAGGACCTCAATCAGCCCCAGCATTTT	CASSKDLNQPQHF
TRBV4-1	TRBD2	TRBJ2-3	-	TGCGCCAGCAGCCAGGCTAGCGGGAGATTAGATACGCAGTATTTT	CASSQASGRLDTQYF
TRBV18	TRBD2	TRBJ2-5	few	TGTGCCAGCTCAACGGCGGGAGGATCAGAGACCCAGTACTTC	CASSTAGGSETQYF
TRBV18	-	TRBJ2-3	few	TGTGCCAGCTCACCAGCACAGGGAAGGGCAGATACGCAGTATTTT	CASSPAQGRADTQYF
TRBV21-1	-	TRBJ2-7	-	TGTGCCAGCAGCAACAGCCAGAGAGACTACGAGCAGTACTTC	CASSNSQRDYEQYF
TRBV11-1	-	TRBJ2-3	-	TGTGCCAGCAGCTTAGACGGCAGGAATGGGGGATCGCAGTATTTT	CASSLDGRNGGSQYF
TRBV10-2	-	TRBJ1-1	-	TGCGCCAGCAGTGGTGAACAGGGCGCAGCTGAAGCTTTCTTT	CASSGEQGAAEAFF
TRBV5-4	-	TRBJ2-2	many	TGTGCCAGCAGCCACGACGGTAACACCGGGGAGCTGTTTTTT	CASSHDGNTGELFF
TRBV28	-	TRBJ2-1	-	TGTGGGTGCAGAACCTACAATGAGCAGTTCTTC	CGCRTYNEQFF
TRBV5-5	-	TRBJ2-7	-	TGTGCCAGCAGCCTCACCGCGGGGCGCGGCGAGCAGTACTTC	CASSLTAGRGEQYF
TRBV18	TRBD2	TRBJ2-1	few	TGTGCCAGCTCACCAGGGGGGGGACCCGGCAATGAGCAGTTCTTC	CASSPGGGPGNEQFF
TRBV18	-	TRBJ2-5	few	TGTGCCAGCTCACCAGGGACCGGCCAGGAGACCCAGTACTTC	CASSPGTGQETQYF
TRBV5-1	-	TRBJ1-1	few	TGCGCCAGCAGCCCAGACGCAGGAAGGATGAACACTGAAGCTTTCTTT	CASSPDAGRMNTEAFF
TRBV5-1	TRBD1	TRBJ1-2	-	TGCGCCAGCAGCCCCACTATATTACCGGGACAGAAGAACTATGGCTACACCTTC	CASSPTILPGQKNYGYTF